The rows below give T cell receptor beta chains drawn from one sample of a study of regulatory T cells in long-lasting Graves disease. Each CDR3 protein is one row after TCRdb ran MiXCR on the multiplex PCR reads. Among a few hundred thousand distinct CDR3 sequences listed, around a fifth were seen once. Material: peripheral blood mononuclear cells (PBMCs), obtained when the disease was refractory, from a patient treated with antithyroid drugs. The receptors shown here come from a female donor with Graves disease. Both conserved end residues are part of each CDR3. Fields, in order: clone size, V gene, J gene, D gene, CDR3 protein, CDR3 DNA. The D gene is left open where the match is weak. Clone size is given for some rows only: seen once, a few or many times, or a class if the clone is expanded.

size: many; V: TRBV6-2/TRBV6-3; J: TRBJ1-2; D: .; CDR3: CASSYRAPRGYGYTF; DNA: TGTGCCAGCAGTTACCGGGCCCCACGAGGCTATGGCTACACCTTC
size: many; V: TRBV12-3/TRBV12-4; J: TRBJ1-4; D: .; CDR3: CASTLQGTNEKLFF; DNA: TGTGCCAGCACCCTCCAGGGGACTAATGAAAAACTGTTTTTT
size: .; V: TRBV6-5; J: TRBJ2-3; D: TRBD2; CDR3: CASSYLSGGGDTDTQYF; DNA: TGTGCCAGCAGTTATCTCAGCGGGGGGGGAGACACAGATACGCAGTATTTT
size: .; V: TRBV24-1; J: TRBJ2-7; D: .; CDR3: CATRGTVLDEQYF; DNA: TGTGCCACCAGGGGGACGGTCCTCGACGAGCAGTACTTC
size: few; V: TRBV14; J: TRBJ1-6; D: .; CDR3: CASSQMTANSPLHF; DNA: TGTGCCAGCAGCCAAATGACAGCTAATTCACCCCTCCACTTT
size: many; V: TRBV27; J: TRBJ1-1; D: .; CDR3: CASSHLGSWLNTEAFF; DNA: TGTGCCAGCAGTCATTTGGGGTCATGGCTGAACACTGAAGCTTTCTTT
size: many; V: TRBV2; J: TRBJ2-5; D: TRBD2; CDR3: CAGSLARQETQYF; DNA: TGTGCCGGGTCACTAGCGCGCCAAGAGACCCAGTACTTC
size: .; V: TRBV19; J: TRBJ2-7; D: .; CDR3: CASSIRSDGRYGQYF; DNA: TGTGCCAGTAGTATTCGGAGCGACGGCAGGTACGGGCAGTACTTC
size: .; V: TRBV2; J: TRBJ2-3; D: TRBD1; CDR3: CASRLPGQGPDTQYF; DNA: TGTGCCAGCAGATTACCGGGACAGGGTCCAGATACGCAGTATTTT
size: .; V: TRBV7-2; J: TRBJ2-2; D: .; CDR3: CASSLRGQGAGGELFF; DNA: TGTGCCAGCAGCTTAAGGGGCCAGGGTGCGGGCGGGGAGCTGTTTTTT
size: .; V: TRBV3-1; J: TRBJ2-7; D: .; CDR3: CASSQGRGGLGYEQYF; DNA: TGTGCCAGCAGCCAAGGGAGAGGAGGGTTAGGCTACGAGCAGTACTTC
size: many; V: TRBV7-2; J: TRBJ1-6; D: .; CDR3: CASSSRGGNSPLHF; DNA: TGTGCCAGCAGCTCACGGGGGGGGAATTCACCCCTCCACTTT
size: few; V: TRBV6-1; J: TRBJ2-2; D: .; CDR3: CASSPRRGNTGELFF; DNA: TGTGCCAGCAGTCCAAGACGGGGGAACACCGGGGAGCTGTTTTTT
size: .; V: TRBV12-3/TRBV12-4; J: TRBJ2-1; D: TRBD2; CDR3: CASIHRLAGDGEQFF; DNA: TGTGCCAGCATCCACCGACTAGCGGGAGATGGTGAGCAGTTCTTC
size: .; V: TRBV12-3/TRBV12-4; J: TRBJ2-3; D: TRBD1; CDR3: CASSPPPSDRGYGDTQYF; DNA: TGTGCCAGCAGCCCACCCCCCAGCGACAGGGGATACGGAGATACGCAGTATTTT
size: many; V: TRBV11-2; J: TRBJ1-1; D: .; CDR3: CASTKQTNTEAFF; DNA: TGTGCCAGCACGAAACAGACGAACACTGAAGCTTTCTTT
size: many; V: TRBV19; J: TRBJ1-4; D: .; CDR3: CASSQGTATNEKLFF; DNA: TGTGCCAGTAGTCAGGGGACGGCAACTAATGAAAAACTGTTTTTT
size: .; V: TRBV6-2/TRBV6-3; J: TRBJ1-5; D: TRBD1; CDR3: CASSSRGPQPQHF; DNA: TGTGCCAGCAGTTCCAGGGGGCCTCAGCCCCAGCATTTT
size: once; V: TRBV18; J: TRBJ1-6; D: .; CDR3: CASSPNLNSPLHF; DNA: TGTGCCAGCTCACCAAACCTTAATTCACCCCTCCACTTT
size: few; V: TRBV27; J: TRBJ2-7; D: .; CDR3: CASSPATLAHEQYF; DNA: TGTGCCAGCAGTCCGGCGACACTAGCACACGAGCAGTACTTC
size: .; V: TRBV9; J: TRBJ2-1; D: TRBD2; CDR3: CASSVGLAGMSDNEQFF; DNA: TGTGCCAGCAGCGTAGGCCTAGCGGGAATGTCGGACAATGAGCAGTTCTTC
size: .; V: TRBV5-6; J: TRBJ1-1; D: .; CDR3: CASSPDAAAGRMNTEAFF; DNA: TGTGCCAGCAGCCCTGACGCGGCGGCCGGCCGTATGAACACTGAAGCTTTCTTT
size: .; V: TRBV25-1; J: TRBJ1-1; D: .; CDR3: CASSDLTEAFF; DNA: TGTGCCAGCAGTGATCTCACTGAAGCTTTCTTT
size: .; V: TRBV6-1; J: TRBJ2-1; D: TRBD2; CDR3: CASRWSGGANNEQFF; DNA: TGTGCCAGCAGGTGGAGCGGGGGGGCGAACAATGAGCAGTTCTTC
size: many; V: TRBV29-1; J: TRBJ1-5; D: TRBD1; CDR3: CSVIQGGNQPQHF; DNA: TGCAGCGTTATACAGGGGGGCAATCAGCCCCAGCATTTT
size: many; V: TRBV7-8; J: TRBJ1-6; D: .; CDR3: CASSPPEGRDSPLHF; DNA: TGTGCCAGCAGCCCCCCCGAGGGGCGAGATTCACCCCTCCACTTT
size: many; V: TRBV6-1; J: TRBJ1-4; D: .; CDR3: CASSPETGTEKLFF; DNA: TGTGCCAGCAGTCCCGAAACAGGGACCGAAAAACTGTTTTTT
size: .; V: TRBV15; J: TRBJ2-7; D: TRBD2; CDR3: CATSRDRGGRPVGYEQYF; DNA: TGTGCCACCAGCAGAGATCGGGGGGGGAGGCCCGTCGGGTACGAGCAGTACTTC
size: many; V: TRBV24-1; J: TRBJ2-2; D: TRBD1; CDR3: CATSDSRGRGTGELFF; DNA: TGTGCCACCAGTGATTCCAGGGGGCGGGGTACCGGGGAGCTGTTTTTT
size: few; V: TRBV7-2; J: TRBJ1-2; D: .; CDR3: CASSTRGFGGALDGYTF; DNA: TGTGCCAGCAGCACCCGTGGGTTTGGGGGGGCATTGGACGGCTACACCTTC
size: few; V: TRBV6-1; J: TRBJ2-7; D: TRBD2; CDR3: CASSPGTSGGSFSYEQYF; DNA: TGTGCCAGCAGTCCTGGGACTAGCGGGGGGTCCTTCTCCTACGAGCAGTACTTC
size: many; V: TRBV27; J: TRBJ2-7; D: .; CDR3: CASSKAPDTSYEQYF; DNA: TGTGCCAGCAGTAAAGCCCCGGACACTTCCTACGAGCAGTACTTC
size: .; V: TRBV11-2; J: TRBJ1-4; D: .; CDR3: CASSRLGGTTNEKLFF; DNA: TGTGCCAGCAGCCGGCTGGGGGGTACGACTAATGAAAAACTGTTTTTT
size: many; V: TRBV28; J: TRBJ1-1; D: .; CDR3: CASVSENTEAFF; DNA: TGTGCCAGTGTTAGTGAGAACACTGAAGCTTTCTTT
size: .; V: TRBV27; J: TRBJ2-3; D: TRBD2; CDR3: CASSFSGGRDTQYF; DNA: TGTGCCAGCAGCTTTAGCGGGGGGAGGGATACGCAGTATTTT
size: few; V: TRBV7-2; J: TRBJ2-1; D: TRBD2; CDR3: CASSLVGRVGSNEQFF; DNA: TGTGCCAGCAGCTTAGTAGGGAGGGTAGGGAGCAATGAGCAGTTCTTC
size: few; V: TRBV19; J: TRBJ1-6; D: .; CDR3: CASQSSYNSPLHF; DNA: TGTGCCAGTCAGAGCTCCTATAATTCACCCCTCCACTTT
size: few; V: TRBV2; J: TRBJ2-2; D: TRBD1; CDR3: CARQNRGRHGELFF; DNA: TGTGCCAGACAGAACAGGGGGCGGCACGGGGAGCTGTTTTTT
size: .; V: TRBV30; J: TRBJ2-7; D: .; CDR3: CAWSAGTSYEQYF; DNA: TGTGCCTGGAGTGCTGGGACCTCCTACGAGCAGTACTTC
size: many; V: TRBV7-3; J: TRBJ2-5; D: .; CDR3: CASLRTGDPETQYF; DNA: TGTGCCAGCCTCCGGACGGGAGACCCGGAGACCCAGTACTTC
size: .; V: TRBV5-1; J: TRBJ2-2; D: .; CDR3: CASSSPQRAPNTGELFF; DNA: TGCGCCAGCAGCTCTCCCCAGCGGGCCCCGAACACCGGGGAGCTGTTTTTT
size: few; V: TRBV3-1; J: TRBJ1-6; D: .; CDR3: CASSQESVRRGGSPLHF; DNA: TGTGCCAGCAGCCAAGAAAGCGTTCGGAGGGGAGGCTCACCCCTCCACTTT
size: .; V: TRBV19; J: TRBJ1-3; D: .; CDR3: CASSINAGVSGNTIYF; DNA: TGTGCCAGTAGTATAAATGCAGGCGTCTCTGGAAACACCATATATTTT
size: few; V: TRBV11-1; J: TRBJ2-1; D: TRBD2; CDR3: CASSNPKGLAGDHYNEQFF; DNA: TGTGCCAGCAGCAATCCGAAGGGACTAGCGGGAGACCACTACAATGAGCAGTTCTTC
size: .; V: TRBV11-3; J: TRBJ2-7; D: .; CDR3: CASSGGTTQYF; DNA: TGTGCCAGCAGCGGCGGGACCACGCAGTACTTC
size: many; V: TRBV6-1; J: TRBJ1-1; D: TRBD1; CDR3: CASRTGKDGVTEAFF; DNA: TGTGCCAGTCGGACAGGGAAGGACGGGGTCACTGAAGCTTTCTTT
size: few; V: TRBV14; J: TRBJ2-4; D: TRBD2; CDR3: CASSQIRLLAGGSSAKNIQYF; DNA: TGTGCCAGCAGCCAAATTCGGCTCCTAGCGGGAGGGTCGTCAGCCAAAAACATTCAGTACTTC
size: .; V: TRBV7-9; J: TRBJ2-7; D: TRBD2; CDR3: CASSLGTSGDYEQYF; DNA: TGTGCCAGCAGCTTAGGTACTAGCGGGGACTACGAGCAGTACTTC
size: few; V: TRBV28; J: TRBJ2-3; D: TRBD2; CDR3: CASPNKERGNADTQYF; DNA: TGTGCCAGCCCAAATAAGGAGCGGGGCAACGCAGATACGCAGTATTTT
size: many; V: TRBV7-2; J: TRBJ1-1; D: .; CDR3: CASSSPGPLHAFF; DNA: TGTGCCAGCAGCTCTCCCGGACCGCTGCATGCTTTCTTT
size: .; V: TRBV29-1; J: TRBJ2-7; D: .; CDR3: CSVKPRFGDEQYF; DNA: TGCAGCGTCAAACCTAGATTTGGGGACGAGCAGTACTTC
size: many; V: TRBV10-3; J: TRBJ1-1; D: .; CDR3: CAISELGGGEGEAFF; DNA: TGTGCCATCAGTGAGTTAGGTGGGGGAGAGGGTGAAGCTTTCTTT
size: many; V: TRBV2; J: TRBJ1-5; D: .; CDR3: CASSPWTAWPQHF; DNA: TGTGCCAGCAGTCCGTGGACGGCATGGCCCCAGCATTTT
size: many; V: TRBV28; J: TRBJ1-2; D: .; CDR3: CASSASGTAYGYTF; DNA: TGTGCCAGCAGTGCCTCCGGGACGGCCTATGGCTACACCTTC
size: many; V: TRBV7-2; J: TRBJ2-4; D: .; CDR3: CASSLVEKSSNIQYF; DNA: TGTGCCAGCAGCTTAGTGGAGAAGAGCTCAAACATTCAGTACTTC